These 21 T cell receptor beta chains came from one sample sequenced in a study of identical twins. TCRdb processed the 5' RACE reads anew with MiXCR; each CDR3 protein has one entry. The table includes around 530,000 distinct CDR3 sequences, about 16% detected once. In addition, the sample was reused for a study of yellow fever vaccine responses in identical twins.

Sequencing was done on a sample of CD4+ T cells sorted from blood. The receptors shown here come from a woman aged 18-30 years in good health.

This clonotype was seen a handful of times. The chain recombines TRBV28 with TRBJ1-5; 8 bases align to TRBD1. Germline V lookup: CDR1 MDHEN, CDR2 SYDVKM. This CDR3 has 17 residues. Trimming at V came to 6 bases and at J to 2 bases, leaving 12 bases not matched to a gene. The CDR3 bases are TGTGCCAGCAGGAGTCAGGGGGCTGATGGCGGCAATCAGCCCCAGCATTTT. Encoded protein: CASRSQGADGGNQPQHF.

This clonotype was found a few times. The CDR3 bases are TGTGCCAGCAGTTACTTGATACTAGCGGGGGGACTAAGCTCCTACAATGAGCAGTTCTTC. Translated: CASSYLILAGGLSSYNEQFF. This chain connects TRBV6-2 or TRBV6-3 to TRBJ2-1; 12 bases map to TRBD2. Germline-derived CDR1 and CDR2 are MNHEY and SVGEGT. V was clipped by 1 base and J by 0 bases; unmatched bases: 10. This CDR3 comprises 20 residues.

V usage is TRBV5-6 and J usage is TRBJ2-2; 9 positions match TRBD1. V was pared by 4 bases and J by 9 bases, with 10 bases of the junction left unmatched. CDR3 length: 15 residues. CDR1 is SGHDT, CDR2 YYEEEE, per germline. CDR3 in amino acids: CASSLGTGTKRELFF. CDR3 DNA sequence: TGTGCCAGCAGCCTAGGGACAGGGACCAAGAGGGAGCTGTTTTTT.

This clonotype was observed at least ten times. This chain connects TRBV27 to TRBJ2-6, with unresolved D. V was cut by 6 bases and J by 0 bases, with 9 bases left in between. Germline V lookup: CDR1 MNHEY, CDR2 SMNVEV (reference sequence). This CDR3 is built from 15 residues. The chain's CDR3 is CASRTPSSGANVLTF. In DNA, the CDR3 is TGTGCCAGCAGAACGCCAAGCTCTGGGGCCAACGTCCTGACTTTC.

There are a few counts of this clonotype. The rearrangement joins TRBV29-1 to TRBJ1-1; D is uncertain. Looked up from germline, CDR1 is SQVTM and CDR2 is ANQGSEA. The germline V and J ends were trimmed by 4 bases and 4 bases, with 7 bases remaining between them. The CDR3 has 11 amino acids. CDR3 nucleotides: TGCAGCGTTGTTGGGGTCACTGAAGCTTTCTTT. Translated, it gives CSVVGVTEAFF.

This clonotype appeared a few times. This chain uses TRBV5-1 with TRBJ2-7; 8 nucleotides line up with TRBD2. Per the germline V gene, CDR1 is SGHRS and CDR2 is YFSETQ. The V and J ends lost 7 bases and 1 base, in that order; junction bases with no gene match: 13. This CDR3 contains 16 residues. DNA of the CDR3: TGCGCCAGCTCCCCACATAGCGGGACTTTATCCTACGAGCAGTACTTC. Protein product: CASSPHSGTLSYEQYF.

This clonotype was counted between two and nine times. V gene TRBV24-1 combines with J gene TRBJ2-5; 14 positions match TRBD2. Trimming cost V 4 bases and J 7 bases; bases outside gene matches: 7. From germline, CDR1 is KGHDR and CDR2 SFDVKD. The CDR3 sequence is 16 residues long. The CDR3 sequence is CATSDRGTSGRMTQYF. The CDR3 DNA follows: TGTGCCACCAGTGACCGAGGGACTAGCGGGAGAATGACCCAGTACTTC.

This clonotype has ten or more counts. The CDR3 is CASTYDLGGTDTQYF. CDR3 in DNA: TGTGCCAGCACCTACGATCTGGGAGGCACAGATACGCAGTATTTT. V gene TRBV6-1 combines with J gene TRBJ2-3; D perhaps matches TRBD2 (5 bases). This CDR3 is built from 15 residues. Germline V gives CDR1 MNHNS, CDR2 SASEGT. Between the trimmed V and J ends, which lost 7 bases and 1 base, there was a span of 15 bases.

This clonotype was recorded only once. V usage is TRBV20-1 and J usage is TRBJ2-5; 9 positions agree with TRBD2. This CDR3 region has 15 residues. Trimming cost V 5 bases and J 4 bases; bases outside gene matches: 11. The germline gives CDR1 DFQATT, CDR2 SNEGSKA (reference sequence). CDR3 loop: CSAPVAGARGETQYF. CDR3 sequence (DNA): TGCAGTGCTCCAGTAGCGGGGGCCCGGGGAGAGACCCAGTACTTC.

V gene TRBV11-2 combines with J gene TRBJ2-3, with D possibly being TRBD2 (6 bases). The V gene's germline CDR1 is SGHAT and CDR2 FQNNGV. Trimming left V 1 base short and J 1 base short, with 12 bases between. CDR3 length: 16 residues. The CDR3 region is CASSLGLVRGTDTQYF. The CDR3 region has the DNA TGTGCCAGCAGCTTAGGACTAGTAAGGGGCACAGATACGCAGTATTTT.

The chain employs TRBV11-2 and TRBJ2-1; 7 bases agree with TRBD1. The CDR3 has 15 residues. Trimming removed 5 bases from V and 9 bases from J; junction bases left unmatched: 13. Germline assignment: CDR1 SGHAT and CDR2 FQNNGV. CDR3 sequence: CASSNRDSFSLEQFF. The DNA of the CDR3 is TGTGCCAGCAGCAACCGGGACAGTTTTAGTCTTGAGCAGTTCTTC.

The genes are TRBV12-3 or TRBV12-4 and TRBJ2-1; D remains ambiguous. The CDR3 runs to 15 residues. The V and J ends lost 6 bases and 0 bases respectively, with 12 bases between them. The CDR3 sequence is CASRATPSSYNEQFF. CDR3 coding DNA: TGTGCCAGCAGGGCTACCCCGAGCTCCTACAATGAGCAGTTCTTC.

The chain links TRBV7-9 to TRBJ1-3, with D unresolved. Germline V gives CDR1 SEHNR, CDR2 FQNEAQ (reference sequence). The CDR3 is made up of 15 amino acids. Trimming removed 5 bases from V and 0 bases from J, with 11 bases in between. The CDR3 loop reads CASSEQVSSGNTIYF. Here the CDR3 DNA reads TGTGCCAGCAGCGAGCAAGTTTCCTCTGGAAACACCATATATTTT.

The rearrangement uses TRBV7-9 and TRBJ2-1, with a weak D call TRBD2 (6 bases). This CDR3 is built from 16 residues. V was clipped by 5 bases and J by 0 bases, with 14 bases between them. Germline V gene lookup returns CDR1 SEHNR and CDR2 FQNEAQ (reference sequence). CDR3 residues: CASSPRGTSSYNEQFF. The CDR3 nucleotides read TGTGCCAGCAGCCCCCGGGGGACGAGCTCCTACAATGAGCAGTTCTTC.

The sample holds many counts of this clonotype. At one boundary the junction diverges from the germline segment, which might be a read error. V usage is TRBV12-3 or TRBV12-4 and J usage is TRBJ1-5; TRBD1 matches 7 bases. This CDR3 region has 14 residues. In nucleotides, the CDR3 is TGCGCCAGCAGCCTGACAGGGTCCAATCAGCCCCAGCATTTT. Encoded protein: CASSLTGSNQPQHF.

V and J are TRBV12-3 or TRBV12-4 and TRBJ1-5; D is possibly TRBD1 (5 bases). Deletions cut 5 bases from V and 6 bases from J, with 14 bases between. This CDR3 is 14 amino acids long. The CDR3 spells CASSPRSGGQPQHF. CDR3 nucleotide sequence: TGTGCCAGCAGTCCCCGTTCGGGGGGTCAGCCCCAGCATTTT.

CDR3 sequence (DNA): TGTGCCAGCAGCGTAAGGACAGGGACGTACGAGCAGTACTTC. This sequence encodes CASSVRTGTYEQYF. The rearrangement links TRBV7-2 to TRBJ2-7, with 8 positions matching TRBD1. Germline trimming cut 5 bases from V and 4 bases from J; bases unmatched to any gene: 7. Germline values: CDR1 SGHTA, CDR2 FQGNSA. The CDR3 contains 14 residues.

This clonotype was counted only a few times. The gene calls are TRBV7-9 and TRBJ2-5; possible D gene TRBD2, 5 bases. Trimming pared 3 bases from V and 5 bases from J, leaving 13 bases between. The CDR3 has 14 amino acids. Germline-derived CDR1 and CDR2 are SEHNR and FQNEAQ (reference sequence). CDR3 bases: TGTGCCAGCAGCTTCCGGGGTGGTGATGAGACCCAGTACTTC. This translates into CASSFRGGDETQYF.

The J gene is TRBJ2-1, the V gene TRBV20-1; 9 bases agree with TRBD1. The CDR3 is 16 amino acids. In germline, CDR1 is DFQATT, CDR2 SNEGSKA (reference sequence). V shed 3 bases and J 2 bases; nucleotides not matched to a gene: 8. The CDR3 DNA is TGCAGTGCTAGGACGAGGGGGACAGGGCCCTACAATGAGCAGTTCTTC. Protein product: CSARTRGTGPYNEQFF.

This clonotype was found many times. The CDR3 sequence is CASSPREIPYNEQFF. The CDR3, as DNA: TGTGCCAGCAGTCCCCGGGAGATCCCCTACAATGAGCAGTTCTTC. This sequence joins TRBV12-3 or TRBV12-4 and TRBJ2-1, with D tentatively TRBD2 (6 bases). V was trimmed by 5 bases and J by 2 bases, leaving 13 bases between them. There are 15 residues in the CDR3.

This clonotype was seen more than once but under ten times. V usage is TRBV11-2 and J usage is TRBJ2-7; D may match TRBD1 or TRBD2 (5 bases each). The germline V gene has CDR1 SGHAT and CDR2 FQNNGV. The CDR3 covers 14 residues. V lost 4 bases to trimming and J lost 7 bases, with 17 bases between them. CDR3: CASSSNLGRGEQYF. The CDR3, as DNA: TGTGCCAGCAGCTCTAATCTGGGGCGCGGGGAGCAGTACTTC.